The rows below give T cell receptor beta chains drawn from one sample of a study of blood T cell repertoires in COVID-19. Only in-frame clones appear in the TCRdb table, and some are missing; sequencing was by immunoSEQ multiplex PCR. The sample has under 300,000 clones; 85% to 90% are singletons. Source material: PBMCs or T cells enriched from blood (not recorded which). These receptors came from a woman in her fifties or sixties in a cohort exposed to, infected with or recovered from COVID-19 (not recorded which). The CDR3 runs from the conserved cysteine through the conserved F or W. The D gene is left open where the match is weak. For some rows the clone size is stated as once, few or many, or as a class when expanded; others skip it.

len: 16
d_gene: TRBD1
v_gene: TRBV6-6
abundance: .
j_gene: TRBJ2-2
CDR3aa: CASSHVGTGVTGELFF
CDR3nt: TGTGCCAGCAGTCACGTTGGGACAGGGGTCACCGGGGAGCTGTTTTTT

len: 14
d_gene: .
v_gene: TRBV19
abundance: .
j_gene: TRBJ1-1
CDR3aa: CASSIGRENTEAFF
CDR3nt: TGTGCCAGTAGTATAGGAAGAGAGAACACTGAAGCTTTCTTT

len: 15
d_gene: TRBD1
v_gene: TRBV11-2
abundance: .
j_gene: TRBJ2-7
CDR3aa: CASSLEQGVSYEQYF
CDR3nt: TGTGCCAGCAGCTTAGAACAGGGGGTCTCCTACGAGCAGTACTTC

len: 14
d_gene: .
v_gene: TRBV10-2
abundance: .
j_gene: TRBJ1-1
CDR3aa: CASSDGEGDTEAFF
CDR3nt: TGCGCCAGCAGTGACGGGGAGGGGGACACTGAAGCTTTCTTT

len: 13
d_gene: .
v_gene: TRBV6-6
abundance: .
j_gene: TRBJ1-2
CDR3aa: CASSYGSQGGYTF
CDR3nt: TGTGCCAGCAGTTACGGCAGCCAGGGAGGCTACACCTTC

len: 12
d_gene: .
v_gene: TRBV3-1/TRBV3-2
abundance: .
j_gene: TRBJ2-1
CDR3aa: CASSRTRSEQFF
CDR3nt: TGTGCCAGCAGCCGCACTAGAAGTGAGCAGTTCTTC

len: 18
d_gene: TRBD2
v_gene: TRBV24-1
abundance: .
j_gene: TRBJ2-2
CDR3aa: CATSDFRAGRRLAGELFF
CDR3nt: TGTGCCACCAGTGATTTTCGAGCGGGACGCCGGTTAGCCGGGGAGCTGTTTTTT

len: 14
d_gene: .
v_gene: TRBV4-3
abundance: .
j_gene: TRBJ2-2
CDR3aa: CASSQDRPGGELFF
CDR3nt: TGCGCCAGCAGCCAAGACAGGCCGGGAGGGGAGCTGTTTTTT

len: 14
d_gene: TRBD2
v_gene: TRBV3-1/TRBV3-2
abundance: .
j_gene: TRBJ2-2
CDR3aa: CASSEASGGGELFF
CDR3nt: TGTGCCAGCAGCGAGGCTAGCGGGGGCGGGGAGCTGTTTTTT

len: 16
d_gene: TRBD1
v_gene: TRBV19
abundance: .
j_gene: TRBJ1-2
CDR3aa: CASSIPSTGANYGYTF
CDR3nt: TGTGCCAGTAGTATCCCCTCGACAGGGGCCAACTATGGCTACACCTTC

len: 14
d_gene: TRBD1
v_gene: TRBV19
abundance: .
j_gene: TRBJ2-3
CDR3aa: CASSIGQGVDTQYF
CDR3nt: TGTGCCAGTAGTATCGGGCAGGGGGTGGATACGCAGTATTTT

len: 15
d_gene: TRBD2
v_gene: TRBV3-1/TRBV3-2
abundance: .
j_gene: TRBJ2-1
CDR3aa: CASRQSGNSYNEQFF
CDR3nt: TGTGCCAGCAGACAGAGCGGGAATTCCTACAATGAGCAGTTCTTC

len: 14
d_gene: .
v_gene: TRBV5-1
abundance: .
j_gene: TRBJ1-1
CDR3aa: CASSSQRDSPEAFF
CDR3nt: TGCGCCAGCAGCTCCCAACGAGACAGCCCTGAAGCTTTCTTT

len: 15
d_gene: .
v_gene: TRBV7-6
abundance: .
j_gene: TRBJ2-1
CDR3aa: CASSLTATPYNEQFF
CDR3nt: TGTGCCAGCAGCTTAACTGCGACACCCTACAATGAGCAGTTCTTC

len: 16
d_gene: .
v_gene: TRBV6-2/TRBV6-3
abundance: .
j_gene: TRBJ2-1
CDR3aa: CASSYSGGRGGNEQFF
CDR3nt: TGTGCCAGCAGTTACTCTGGCGGGCGAGGGGGCAATGAGCAGTTCTTC

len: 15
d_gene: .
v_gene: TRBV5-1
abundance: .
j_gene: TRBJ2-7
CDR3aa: CASSLVGGNVYEQYF
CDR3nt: TGCGCCAGCAGCTTGGTGGGCGGGAACGTCTACGAGCAGTACTTC

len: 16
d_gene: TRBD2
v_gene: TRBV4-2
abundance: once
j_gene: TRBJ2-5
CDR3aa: CASSPGLAGGGETQYF
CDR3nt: TGTGCCAGCAGCCCAGGACTAGCGGGAGGGGGAGAGACCCAGTACTTC

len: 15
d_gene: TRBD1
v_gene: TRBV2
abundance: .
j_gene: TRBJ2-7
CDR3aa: CASRSPGQGRYEQYF
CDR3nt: TGTGCCAGCAGGAGTCCGGGACAGGGTCGCTACGAGCAGTACTTC

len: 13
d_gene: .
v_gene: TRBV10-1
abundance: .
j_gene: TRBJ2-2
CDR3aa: CASHPGGTGELFF
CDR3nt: TGCGCCAGCCACCCTGGGGGGACCGGGGAGCTGTTTTTT

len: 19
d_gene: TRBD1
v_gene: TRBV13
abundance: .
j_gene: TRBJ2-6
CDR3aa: CASSNAGTGGSIGANVLTF
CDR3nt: TGTGCCAGCAGCAACGCCGGGACAGGGGGTAGTATAGGGGCCAACGTCCTGACTTTC

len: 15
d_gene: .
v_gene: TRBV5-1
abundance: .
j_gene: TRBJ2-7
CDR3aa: CASSLAGAGRYEQYF
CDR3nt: TGCGCCAGCAGCTTGGCTGGCGCGGGGCGCTACGAGCAGTACTTC

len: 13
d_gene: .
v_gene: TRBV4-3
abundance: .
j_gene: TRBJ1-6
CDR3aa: CANSQDSRAPLHF
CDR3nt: TGCGCCAACAGCCAAGACAGCCGGGCACCCCTCCACTTT

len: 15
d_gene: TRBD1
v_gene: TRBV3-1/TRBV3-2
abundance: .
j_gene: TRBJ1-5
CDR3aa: CASSRTDRGNQPQHF
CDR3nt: TGTGCCAGCAGCCGAACCGACAGGGGCAATCAGCCCCAGCATTTT

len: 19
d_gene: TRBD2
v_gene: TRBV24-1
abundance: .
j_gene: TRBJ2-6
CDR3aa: CATSVGTSGSSSGANVLTF
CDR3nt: TGTGCCACCAGTGTCGGGACTAGCGGAAGTTCCTCTGGGGCCAACGTCCTGACTTTC

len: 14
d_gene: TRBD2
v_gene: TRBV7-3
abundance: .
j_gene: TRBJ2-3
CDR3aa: CASSPGGYTDTQYF
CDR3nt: TGTGCCAGCAGCCCGGGGGGGTACACAGATACGCAGTATTTT

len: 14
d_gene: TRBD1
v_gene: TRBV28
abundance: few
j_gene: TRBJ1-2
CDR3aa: CASSFPDRLYGYTF
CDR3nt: TGTGCCAGCAGTTTCCCGGACAGGCTCTATGGCTACACCTTC

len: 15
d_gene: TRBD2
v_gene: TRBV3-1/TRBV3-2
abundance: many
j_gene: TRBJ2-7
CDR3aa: CASSRTSGGHYEQYF
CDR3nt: TGTGCCAGCAGCCGGACTAGCGGGGGACACTACGAGCAGTACTTC

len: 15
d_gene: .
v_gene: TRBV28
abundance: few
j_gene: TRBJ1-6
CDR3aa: CATRRGSSYNSPLHF
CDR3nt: TGTGCCACCCGTAGGGGTAGCTCCTATAATTCACCCCTCCACTTT

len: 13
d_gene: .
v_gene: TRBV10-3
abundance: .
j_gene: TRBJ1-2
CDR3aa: CASIGAIGNGYTF
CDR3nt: TGTGCCTCTATTGGGGCAATAGGTAATGGCTACACCTTC

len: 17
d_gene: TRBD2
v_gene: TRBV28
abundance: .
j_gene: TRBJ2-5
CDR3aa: CASSFLSLAGGEETQYF
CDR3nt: TGTGCCAGCAGTTTTCTCTCCCTAGCGGGAGGGGAGGAGACCCAGTACTTC

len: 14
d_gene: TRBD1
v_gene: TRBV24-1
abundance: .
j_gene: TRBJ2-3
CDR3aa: CATKGTGGKDTQYF
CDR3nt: TGTGCCACCAAAGGGACAGGGGGGAAAGATACGCAGTATTTT

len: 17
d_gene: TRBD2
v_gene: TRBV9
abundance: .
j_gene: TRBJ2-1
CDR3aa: CASSVETSGRAVNEQFF
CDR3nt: TGTGCCAGCAGCGTAGAAACTAGCGGGAGGGCAGTCAATGAGCAGTTCTTC

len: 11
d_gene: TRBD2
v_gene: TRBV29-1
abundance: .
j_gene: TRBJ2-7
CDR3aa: CSALGGGEQYF
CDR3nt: TGCAGCGCCCTGGGGGGGGGTGAGCAGTACTTC

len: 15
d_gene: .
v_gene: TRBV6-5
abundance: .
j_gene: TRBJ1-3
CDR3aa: CASSRTGSSGNTIYF
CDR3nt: TGTGCCAGCAGTCGGACGGGGAGCTCTGGAAACACCATATATTTT

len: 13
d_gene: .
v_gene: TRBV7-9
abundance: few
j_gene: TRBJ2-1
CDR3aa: CASSLTVGDEQFF
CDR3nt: TGTGCCAGCAGCTTAACTGTCGGGGATGAGCAGTTCTTC

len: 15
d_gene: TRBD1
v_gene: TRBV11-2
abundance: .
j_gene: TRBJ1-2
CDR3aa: CASSNTGGASYGYTF
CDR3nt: TGTGCCAGCAGCAACACAGGGGGCGCTAGTTATGGCTACACCTTC

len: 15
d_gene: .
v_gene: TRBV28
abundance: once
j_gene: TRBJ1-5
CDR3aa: CASSRGGLSNQPQHF
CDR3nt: TGTGCCAGCAGCCGGGGGGGACTAAGCAATCAGCCCCAGCATTTT

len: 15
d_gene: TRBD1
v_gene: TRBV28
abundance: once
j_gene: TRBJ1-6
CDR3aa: CASSLTGGSNSPLHF
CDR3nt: TGTGCCAGCAGTTTAACAGGGGGTAGTAATTCACCCCTCCACTTT

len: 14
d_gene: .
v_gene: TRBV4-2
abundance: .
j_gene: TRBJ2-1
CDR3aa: CASSHLPGANEQFF
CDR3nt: TGTGCCAGCAGCCATCTCCCCGGAGCCAATGAGCAGTTCTTC

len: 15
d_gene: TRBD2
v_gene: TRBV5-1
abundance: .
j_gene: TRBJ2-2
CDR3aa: CASSLTSVNTGELFF
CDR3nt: TGCGCCAGCAGCTTAACTAGCGTGAACACCGGGGAGCTGTTTTTT

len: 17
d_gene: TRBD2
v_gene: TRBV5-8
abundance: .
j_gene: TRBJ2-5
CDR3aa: CASSLGTSGKVVETQYF
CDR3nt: TGTGCCAGCAGCTTGGGAACTAGCGGGAAGGTCGTAGAGACCCAGTACTTC

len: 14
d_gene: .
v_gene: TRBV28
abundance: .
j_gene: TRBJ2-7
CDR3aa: CASSFRGRSYEQYF
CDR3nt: TGTGCCAGCAGTTTTAGGGGAAGGTCTTACGAGCAGTACTTC

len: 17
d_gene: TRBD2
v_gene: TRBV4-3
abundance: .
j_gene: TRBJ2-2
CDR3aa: CASSQDPELAGDRGAVF
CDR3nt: TGCGCCAGCAGCCAAGATCCAGAACTAGCGGGAGACCGGGGAGCTGTTTTT

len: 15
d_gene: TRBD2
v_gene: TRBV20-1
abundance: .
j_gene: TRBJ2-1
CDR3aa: CSASGTSGSGHEQFF
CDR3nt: TGCAGTGCTAGTGGGACTAGCGGGAGCGGGCATGAGCAGTTCTTC

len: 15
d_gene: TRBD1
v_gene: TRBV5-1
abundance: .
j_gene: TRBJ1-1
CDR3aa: CASSARQGTNTEAFF
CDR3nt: TGCGCCAGCAGCGCTCGACAGGGGACGAACACTGAAGCTTTCTTT

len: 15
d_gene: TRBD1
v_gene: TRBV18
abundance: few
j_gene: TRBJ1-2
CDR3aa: CASSLNRGGNYGYTF
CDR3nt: TGTGCCAGCTCACTCAACAGGGGGGGCAACTATGGCTACACCTTC

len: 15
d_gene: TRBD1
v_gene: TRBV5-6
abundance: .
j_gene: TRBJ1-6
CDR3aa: CASSFKTGANSPLHF
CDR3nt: TGTGCCAGCAGCTTCAAGACAGGGGCAAATTCACCCCTCCACTTT

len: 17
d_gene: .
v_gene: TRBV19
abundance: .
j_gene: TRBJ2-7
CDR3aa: CASSSSLDSVYFYEQYF
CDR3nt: TGTGCCAGTAGTAGCTCCTTGGACAGCGTATATTTTTACGAGCAGTACTTC

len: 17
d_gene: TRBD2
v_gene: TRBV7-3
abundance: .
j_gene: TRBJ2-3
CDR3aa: CASSLMSSGRGTDTQYF
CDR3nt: TGTGCCAGCAGCTTAATGTCTAGCGGGAGGGGGACAGATACGCAGTATTTT

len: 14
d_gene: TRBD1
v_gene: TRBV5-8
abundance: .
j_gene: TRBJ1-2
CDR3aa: CASSSGDRVYGYTF
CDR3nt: TGTGCCAGCAGCTCGGGGGACAGGGTTTATGGCTACACCTTC

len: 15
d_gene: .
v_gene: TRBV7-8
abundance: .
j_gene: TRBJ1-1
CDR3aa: CASTARGPSSTEAFF
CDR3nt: TGTGCCAGCACCGCAAGGGGTCCTTCTAGCACTGAAGCTTTCTTT

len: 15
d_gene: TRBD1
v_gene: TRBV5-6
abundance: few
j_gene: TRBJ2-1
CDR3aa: CASSLIQGSYNEQFF
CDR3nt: TGTGCCAGCAGTCTCATACAGGGGTCCTACAATGAGCAGTTCTTC

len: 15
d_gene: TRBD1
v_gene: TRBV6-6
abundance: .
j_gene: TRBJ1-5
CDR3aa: CASSYGQGTAQPQHF
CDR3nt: TGTGCCAGCAGTTACGGACAGGGGACCGCTCAGCCCCAGCATTTT

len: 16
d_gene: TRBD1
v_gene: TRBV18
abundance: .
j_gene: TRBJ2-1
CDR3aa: CASSPPKQGTYNEQFF
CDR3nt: TGTGCCAGCTCACCACCGAAACAGGGGACCTACAATGAGCAGTTCTTC